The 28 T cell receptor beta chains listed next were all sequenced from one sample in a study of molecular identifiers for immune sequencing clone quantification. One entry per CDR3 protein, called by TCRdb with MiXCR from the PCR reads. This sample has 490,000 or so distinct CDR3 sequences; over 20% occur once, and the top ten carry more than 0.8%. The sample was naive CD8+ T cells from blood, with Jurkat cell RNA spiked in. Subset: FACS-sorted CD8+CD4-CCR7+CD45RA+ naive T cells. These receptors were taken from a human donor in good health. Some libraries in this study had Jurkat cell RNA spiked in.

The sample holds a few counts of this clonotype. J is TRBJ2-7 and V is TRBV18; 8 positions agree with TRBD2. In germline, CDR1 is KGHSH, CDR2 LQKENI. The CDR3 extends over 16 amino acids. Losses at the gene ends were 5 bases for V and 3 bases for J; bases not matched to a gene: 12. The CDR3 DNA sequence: TGTGCCAGCTCAGCCGAACCGGGACTAGTCTTCTACGAGCAGTACTTC. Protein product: CASSAEPGLVFYEQYF.

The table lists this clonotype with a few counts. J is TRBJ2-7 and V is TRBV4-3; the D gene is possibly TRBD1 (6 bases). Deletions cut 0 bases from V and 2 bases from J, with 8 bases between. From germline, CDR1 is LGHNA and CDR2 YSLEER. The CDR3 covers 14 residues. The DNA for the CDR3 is TGCGCCAGCAGCCAAGAGACAGGACCCTACGAGCAGTACTTC. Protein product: CASSQETGPYEQYF.

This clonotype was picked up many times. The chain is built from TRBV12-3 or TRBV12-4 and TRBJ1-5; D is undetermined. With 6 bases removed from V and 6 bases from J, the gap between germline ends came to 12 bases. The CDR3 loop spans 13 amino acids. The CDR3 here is CASSRPGFQPQHF. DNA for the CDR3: TGTGCCAGCAGCCGTCCGGGCTTTCAGCCCCAGCATTTT.

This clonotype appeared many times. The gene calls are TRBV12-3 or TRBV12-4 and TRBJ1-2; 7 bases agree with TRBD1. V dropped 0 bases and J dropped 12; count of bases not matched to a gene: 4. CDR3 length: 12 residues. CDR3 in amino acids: CASSLAGGIDTF. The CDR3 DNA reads TGTGCCAGCAGTTTAGCAGGGGGCATTGACACCTTC.

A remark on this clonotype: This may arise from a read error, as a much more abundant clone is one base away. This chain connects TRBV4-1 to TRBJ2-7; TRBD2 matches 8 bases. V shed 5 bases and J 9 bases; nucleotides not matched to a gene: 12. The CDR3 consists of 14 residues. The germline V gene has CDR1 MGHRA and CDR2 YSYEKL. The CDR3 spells CASSYAGGGEGQYF. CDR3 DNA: TGCGCCAGCAGCTACGCCGGGGGGGGCGAGGGGCAGTACTTC.

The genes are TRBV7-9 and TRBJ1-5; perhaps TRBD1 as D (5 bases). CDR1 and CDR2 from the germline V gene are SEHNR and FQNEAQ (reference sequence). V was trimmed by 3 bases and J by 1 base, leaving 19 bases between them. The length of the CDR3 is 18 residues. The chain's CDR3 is CASSFALQGGNSNQPQHF. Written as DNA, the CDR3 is TGTGCCAGCAGCTTCGCTCTTCAGGGAGGAAACAGCAATCAGCCCCAGCATTTT.

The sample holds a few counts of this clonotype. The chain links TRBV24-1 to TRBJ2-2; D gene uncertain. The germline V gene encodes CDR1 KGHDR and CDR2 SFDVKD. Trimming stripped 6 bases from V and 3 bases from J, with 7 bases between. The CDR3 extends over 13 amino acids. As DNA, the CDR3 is TGTGCCACCAGTCCCCCATACACCGGGGAGCTGTTTTTT. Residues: CATSPPYTGELFF.

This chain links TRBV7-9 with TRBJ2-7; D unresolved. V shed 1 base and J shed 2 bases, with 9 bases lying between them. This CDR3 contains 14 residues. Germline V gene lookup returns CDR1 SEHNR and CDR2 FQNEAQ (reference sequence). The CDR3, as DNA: TGTGCCAGCAGCTTAGACTCAAATCCCTACGAGCAGTACTTC. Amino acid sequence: CASSLDSNPYEQYF. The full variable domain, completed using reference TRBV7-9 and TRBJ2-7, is DTGVSQNPRHKITKRGQNVTFRCDPISEHNRLYWYRQTLGQGPEFLTYFQNEAQLEKSRLLSDRFSAERPKGSFSTLEIQRTEQGDSAMYLCASSLDSNPYEQYFGPGTRLTVT.

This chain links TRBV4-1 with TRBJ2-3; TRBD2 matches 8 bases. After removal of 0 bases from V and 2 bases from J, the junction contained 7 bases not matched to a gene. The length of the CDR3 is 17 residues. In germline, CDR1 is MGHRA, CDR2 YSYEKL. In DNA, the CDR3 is TGCGCCAGCAGCCAAGAACATCTAGCGGGCCCCACAGATACGCAGTATTTT. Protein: CASSQEHLAGPTDTQYF.

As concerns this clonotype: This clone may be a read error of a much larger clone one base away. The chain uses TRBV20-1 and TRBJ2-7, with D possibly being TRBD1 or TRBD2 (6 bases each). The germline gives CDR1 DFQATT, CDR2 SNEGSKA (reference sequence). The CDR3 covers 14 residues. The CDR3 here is CSARRGVSSCEQYF. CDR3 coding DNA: TGCAGTGCTAGAAGGGGGGTGAGCTCCTGCGAGCAGTACTTC.

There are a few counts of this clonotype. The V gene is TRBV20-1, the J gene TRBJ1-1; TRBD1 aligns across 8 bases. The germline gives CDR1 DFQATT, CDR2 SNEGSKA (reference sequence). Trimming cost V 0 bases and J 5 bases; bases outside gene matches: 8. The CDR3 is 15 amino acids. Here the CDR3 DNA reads TGCAGTGCTAGAGATAGACAGGGGTGGGTTACTGAAGCTTTCTTT. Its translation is CSARDRQGWVTEAFF.

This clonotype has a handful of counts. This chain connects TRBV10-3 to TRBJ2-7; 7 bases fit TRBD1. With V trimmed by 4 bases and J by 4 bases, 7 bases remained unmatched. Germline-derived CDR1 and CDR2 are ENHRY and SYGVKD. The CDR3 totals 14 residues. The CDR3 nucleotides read TGTGCCATCAGTGCGCCACAGGGGAATTACGAGCAGTACTTC. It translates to CAISAPQGNYEQYF.

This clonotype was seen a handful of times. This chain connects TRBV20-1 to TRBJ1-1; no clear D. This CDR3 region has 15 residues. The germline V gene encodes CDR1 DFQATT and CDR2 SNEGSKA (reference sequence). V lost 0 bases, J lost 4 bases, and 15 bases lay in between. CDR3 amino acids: CSARDPGSPSTEAFF. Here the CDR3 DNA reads TGCAGTGCTAGAGATCCCGGCTCACCGAGCACTGAAGCTTTCTTT.

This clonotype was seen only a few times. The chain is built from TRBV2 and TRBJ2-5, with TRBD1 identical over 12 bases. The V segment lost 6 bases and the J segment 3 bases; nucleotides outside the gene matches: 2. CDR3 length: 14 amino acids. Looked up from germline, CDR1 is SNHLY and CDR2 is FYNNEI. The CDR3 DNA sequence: TGTGCCAGCAGGGGACAGGGGGCCAAAGAGACCCAGTACTTC. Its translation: CASRGQGAKETQYF. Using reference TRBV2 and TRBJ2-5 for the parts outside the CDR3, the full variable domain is EPEVTQTPSHQVTQMGQEVILRCVPISNHLYFYWYRQILGQKVEFLVSFYNNEISEKSEIFDDQFSVERPDGSNFTLKIRSTKLEDSAMYFCASRGQGAKETQYFGPGTRLLVL.

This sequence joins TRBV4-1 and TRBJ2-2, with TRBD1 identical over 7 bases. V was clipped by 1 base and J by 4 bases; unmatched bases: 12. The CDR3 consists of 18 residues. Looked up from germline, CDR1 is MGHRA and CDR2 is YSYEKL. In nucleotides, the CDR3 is TGCGCCAGCAGCCAAGTCCAGGTTCTGACAGGGCCCACCGGGGAGCTGTTTTTT. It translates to CASSQVQVLTGPTGELFF.

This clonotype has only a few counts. The CDR3 reads CAWSVQGASEQYF. The CDR3 coding sequence is TGTGCCTGGAGTGTACAGGGGGCGAGCGAGCAGTACTTC. The chain couples TRBV30 to TRBJ2-7, with TRBD1 identical over 9 bases. The germline V gene has CDR1 GTSNPN and CDR2 SVGIG (reference sequence). The CDR3 extends over 13 amino acids. The trim removed 0 bases at V and 6 bases at J, leaving 3 bases unmatched.

The CDR3 nucleotides are TGCGCCAGCAGCCAAGAACGAGGGCTTAATGAAAAACTGTTTTTT. Protein sequence: CASSQERGLNEKLFF. The genes are TRBV4-1 and TRBJ1-4; D is undetermined. The V gene lost 0 bases and the J gene lost 4 bases, with 9 bases spanning the gap. Germline V gene lookup returns CDR1 MGHRA and CDR2 YSYEKL. CDR3 size: 15 residues.

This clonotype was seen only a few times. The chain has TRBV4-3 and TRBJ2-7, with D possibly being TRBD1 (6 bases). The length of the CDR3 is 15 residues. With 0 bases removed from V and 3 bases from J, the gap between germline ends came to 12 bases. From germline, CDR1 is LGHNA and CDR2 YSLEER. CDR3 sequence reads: CASSQDPQGIYEQYF. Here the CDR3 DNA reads TGCGCCAGCAGCCAAGATCCGCAGGGGATCTACGAGCAGTACTTC.

CDR3 amino acids: CASSQELDLGQGYNEQFF. DNA of the CDR3: TGTGCCAGCAGCCAAGAATTGGATCTGGGCCAAGGGTACAATGAGCAGTTCTTC. The chain joins TRBV3-1 to TRBJ2-1, with unresolved D. The germline CDR1 and CDR2 sequences are LGHDT and YNNKEL (reference sequence). The ends were cut back, 0 bases at V and 4 bases at J, with 19 bases in the middle. The CDR3 is made up of 18 amino acids.

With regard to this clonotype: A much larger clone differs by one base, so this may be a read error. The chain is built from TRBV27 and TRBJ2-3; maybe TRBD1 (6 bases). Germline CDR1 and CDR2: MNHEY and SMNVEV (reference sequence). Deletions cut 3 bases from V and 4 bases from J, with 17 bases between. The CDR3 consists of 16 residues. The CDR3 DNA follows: TGTGCCAGCAGTTTGGTTGGGGGCGCGTCGTCAGATACGCAGTATTTT. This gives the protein CASSLVGGASSDTQYF.

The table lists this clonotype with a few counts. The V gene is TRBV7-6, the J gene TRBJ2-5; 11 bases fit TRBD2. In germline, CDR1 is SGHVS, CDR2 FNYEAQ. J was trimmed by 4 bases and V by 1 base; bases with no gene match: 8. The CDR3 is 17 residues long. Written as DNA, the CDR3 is TGTGCCAGCAGCTTAGAACTAGCGGGGGCCGGGGGAGAGACCCAGTACTTC. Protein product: CASSLELAGAGGETQYF.

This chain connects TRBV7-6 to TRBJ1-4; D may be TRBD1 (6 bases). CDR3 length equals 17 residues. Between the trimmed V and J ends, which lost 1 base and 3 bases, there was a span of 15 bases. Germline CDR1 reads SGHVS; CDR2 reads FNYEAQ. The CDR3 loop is CASSLDILGQSNEKLFF. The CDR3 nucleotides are TGTGCCAGCAGCTTAGATATTTTGGGACAATCTAATGAAAAACTGTTTTTT.

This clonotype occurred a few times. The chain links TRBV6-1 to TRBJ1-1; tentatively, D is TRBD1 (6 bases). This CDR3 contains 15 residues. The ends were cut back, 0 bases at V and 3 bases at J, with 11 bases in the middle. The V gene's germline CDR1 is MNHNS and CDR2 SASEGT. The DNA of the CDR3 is TGTGCCAGCAGTGAAGCTGGGGGCGAGGACACTGAAGCTTTCTTT. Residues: CASSEAGGEDTEAFF.

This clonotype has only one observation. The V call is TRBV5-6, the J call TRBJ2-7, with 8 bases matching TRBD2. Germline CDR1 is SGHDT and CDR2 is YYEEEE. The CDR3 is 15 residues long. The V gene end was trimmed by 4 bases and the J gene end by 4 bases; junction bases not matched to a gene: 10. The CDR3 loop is CASSPTPSGSYEQYF. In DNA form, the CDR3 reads TGTGCCAGCAGCCCCACCCCTAGCGGGTCTTACGAGCAGTACTTC.

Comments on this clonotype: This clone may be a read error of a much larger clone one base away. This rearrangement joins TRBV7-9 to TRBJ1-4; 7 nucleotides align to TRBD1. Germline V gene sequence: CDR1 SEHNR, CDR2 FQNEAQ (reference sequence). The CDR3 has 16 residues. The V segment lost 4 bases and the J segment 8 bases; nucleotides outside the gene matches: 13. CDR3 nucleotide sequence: TGTGCCAGCAGCTATTACAGGGGACGCTCGGAGGAAAAACTGTTTTTT. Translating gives CASSYYRGRSEEKLFF.

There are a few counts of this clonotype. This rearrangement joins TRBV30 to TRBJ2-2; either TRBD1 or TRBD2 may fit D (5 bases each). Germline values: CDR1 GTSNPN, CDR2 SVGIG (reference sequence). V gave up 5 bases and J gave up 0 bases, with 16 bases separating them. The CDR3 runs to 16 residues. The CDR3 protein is CAWGGFGQTNTGELFF. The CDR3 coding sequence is TGTGCCTGGGGGGGTTTTGGGCAGACGAACACCGGGGAGCTGTTTTTT.

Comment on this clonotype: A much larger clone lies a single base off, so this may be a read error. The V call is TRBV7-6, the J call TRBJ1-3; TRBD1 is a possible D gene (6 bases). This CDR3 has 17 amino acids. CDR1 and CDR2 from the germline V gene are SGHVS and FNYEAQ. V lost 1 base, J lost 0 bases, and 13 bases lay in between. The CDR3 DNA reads TGTGCCAGCAGCTTAGAGGCGGCGGACAGCTCTGGAAACACCATATATTTT. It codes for CASSLEAADSSGNTIYF.

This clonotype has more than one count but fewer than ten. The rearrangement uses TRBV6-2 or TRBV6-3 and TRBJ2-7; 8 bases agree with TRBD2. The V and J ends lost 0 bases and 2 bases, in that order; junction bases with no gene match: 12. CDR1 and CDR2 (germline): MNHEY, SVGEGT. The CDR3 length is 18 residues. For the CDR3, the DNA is TGTGCCAGCAGTTACTCAGGCGTCGAGGTAGCGGGACCCTACGAGCAGTACTTC. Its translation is CASSYSGVEVAGPYEQYF.